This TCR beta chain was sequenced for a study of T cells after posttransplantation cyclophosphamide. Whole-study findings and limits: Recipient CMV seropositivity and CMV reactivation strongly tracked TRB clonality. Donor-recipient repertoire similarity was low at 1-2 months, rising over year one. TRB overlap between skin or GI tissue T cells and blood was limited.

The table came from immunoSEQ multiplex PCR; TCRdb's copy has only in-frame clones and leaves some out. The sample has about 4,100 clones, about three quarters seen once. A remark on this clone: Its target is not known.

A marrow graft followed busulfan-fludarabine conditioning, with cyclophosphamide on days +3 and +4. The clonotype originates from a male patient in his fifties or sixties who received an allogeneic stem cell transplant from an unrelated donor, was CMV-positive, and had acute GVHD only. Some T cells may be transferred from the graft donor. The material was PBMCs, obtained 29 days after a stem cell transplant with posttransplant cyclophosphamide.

In DNA, the CDR3 is TGTGCCAGCAGCCCAATCACAGATTTCCCTAGCAATCAGCCCCAGCATTTT. It specifies CASSPITDFPSNQPQHF. The chain links TRBV21-1 to TRBJ1-5; the DNA was not compared with TRBD1, the D call given in the table. TRBV21-1 is a recognized pseudogene. CDR3 length: 17 amino acids.